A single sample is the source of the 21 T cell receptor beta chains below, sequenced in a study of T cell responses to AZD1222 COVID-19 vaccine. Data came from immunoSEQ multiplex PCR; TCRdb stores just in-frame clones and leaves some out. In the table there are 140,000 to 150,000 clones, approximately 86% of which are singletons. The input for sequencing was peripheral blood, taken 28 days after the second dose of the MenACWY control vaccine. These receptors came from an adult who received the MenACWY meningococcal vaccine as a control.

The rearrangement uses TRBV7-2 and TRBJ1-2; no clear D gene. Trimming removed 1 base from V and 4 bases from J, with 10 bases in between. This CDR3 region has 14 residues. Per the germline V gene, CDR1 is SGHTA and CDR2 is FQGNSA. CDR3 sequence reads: CASSLGIHRYGYTF. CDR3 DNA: TGTGCCAGCAGCTTAGGAATTCATCGCTATGGCTACACCTTC. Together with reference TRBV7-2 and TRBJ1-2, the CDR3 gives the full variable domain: GAGVSQSPSNKVTEKGKDVELRCDPISGHTALYWYRQSLGQGLEFLIYFQGNSAPDKSGLPSDRFSAERTGGSVSTLTIQRTQQEDSAVYLCASSLGIHRYGYTFGSGTRLTVV.

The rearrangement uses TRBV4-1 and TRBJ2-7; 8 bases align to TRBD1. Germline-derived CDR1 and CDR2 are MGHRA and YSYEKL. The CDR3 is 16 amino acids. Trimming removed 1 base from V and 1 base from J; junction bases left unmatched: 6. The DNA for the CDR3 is TGCGCCAGCAGCCAAGGAATAGGACAGGGATCCTACGAGCAGTACTTC. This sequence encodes CASSQGIGQGSYEQYF.

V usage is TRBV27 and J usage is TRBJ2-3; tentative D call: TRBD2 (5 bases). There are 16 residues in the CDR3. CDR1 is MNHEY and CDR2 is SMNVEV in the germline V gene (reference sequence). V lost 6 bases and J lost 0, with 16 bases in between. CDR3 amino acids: CASSPLGKSSTDTQYF. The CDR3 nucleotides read TGTGCCAGCAGCCCTCTCGGGAAGTCAAGCACAGATACGCAGTATTTT.

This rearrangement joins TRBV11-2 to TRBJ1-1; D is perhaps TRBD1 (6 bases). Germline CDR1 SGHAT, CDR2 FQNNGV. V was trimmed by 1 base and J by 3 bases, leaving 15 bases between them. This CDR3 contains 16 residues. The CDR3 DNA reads TGTGCCAGCAGCTTAGGGGTACAGGGTTGGGACACTGAAGCTTTCTTT. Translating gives CASSLGVQGWDTEAFF.

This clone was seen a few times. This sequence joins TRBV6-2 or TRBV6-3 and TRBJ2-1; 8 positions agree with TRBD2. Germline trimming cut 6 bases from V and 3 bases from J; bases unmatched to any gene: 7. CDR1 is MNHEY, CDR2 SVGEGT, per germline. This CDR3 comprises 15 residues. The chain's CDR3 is CASSFTSGDYNEQFF. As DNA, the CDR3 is TGTGCCAGCAGCTTTACTAGCGGAGACTACAATGAGCAGTTCTTC.

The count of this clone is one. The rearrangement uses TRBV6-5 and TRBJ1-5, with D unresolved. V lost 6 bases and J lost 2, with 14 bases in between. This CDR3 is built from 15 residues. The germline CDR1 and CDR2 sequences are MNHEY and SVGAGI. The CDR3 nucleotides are TGTGCCAGCAGAGTGGACCCCGGAGGCAATCAGCCCCAGCATTTT. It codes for CASRVDPGGNQPQHF.

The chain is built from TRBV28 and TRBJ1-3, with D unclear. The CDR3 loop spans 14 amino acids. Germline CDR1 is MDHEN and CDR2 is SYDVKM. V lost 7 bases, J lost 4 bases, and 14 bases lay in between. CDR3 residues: CASTLHLGGNTIYF. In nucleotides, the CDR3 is TGTGCCAGCACCCTACACCTGGGAGGAAACACCATATATTTT.

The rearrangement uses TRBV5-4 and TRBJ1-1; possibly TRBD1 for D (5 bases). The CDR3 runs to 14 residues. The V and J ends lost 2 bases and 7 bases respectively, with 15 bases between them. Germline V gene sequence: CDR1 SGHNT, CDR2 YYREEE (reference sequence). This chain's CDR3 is CASSFGGEVVEAFF. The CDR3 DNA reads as TGTGCCAGCAGCTTTGGGGGGGAGGTTGTTGAAGCTTTCTTT.

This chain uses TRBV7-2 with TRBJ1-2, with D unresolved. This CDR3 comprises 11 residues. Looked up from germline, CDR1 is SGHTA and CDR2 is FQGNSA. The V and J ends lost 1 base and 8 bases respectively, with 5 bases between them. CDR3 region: CASSLVRGYTF. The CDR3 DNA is TGTGCCAGCAGCTTAGTGAGGGGCTACACCTTC.

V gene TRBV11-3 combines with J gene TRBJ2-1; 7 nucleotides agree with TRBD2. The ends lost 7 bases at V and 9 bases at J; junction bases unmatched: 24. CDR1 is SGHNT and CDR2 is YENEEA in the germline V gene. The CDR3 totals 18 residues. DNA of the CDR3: TGTGCCAGCAATCCCGAGGACGGCGCGGGAGAGGGAATGGGTGAGCAGTTCTTC. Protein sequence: CASNPEDGAGEGMGEQFF.

CDR3 in amino acids: CAYGTSVGYTQYF. In DNA form, the CDR3 reads TGTGCCTATGGGACTAGCGTGGGTTATACGCAGTATTTT. The genes are TRBV30 and TRBJ2-3; the match to TRBD2 covers 10 bases. Germline CDR1 is GTSNPN and CDR2 is SVGIG (reference sequence). V dropped 7 bases and J dropped 7; count of bases not matched to a gene: 8. This CDR3 has 13 residues. Drawing the rest from reference TRBV30 and TRBJ2-3, the complete variable domain is SQTIHQWPATLVQPVGSPLSLECTVEGTSNPNLYWYRQAAGRGLQLLFYSVGIGQISSEVPQNLSASRPQDRQFILSSKKLLLSDSGFYLCAYGTSVGYTQYFGPGTRLTVL.

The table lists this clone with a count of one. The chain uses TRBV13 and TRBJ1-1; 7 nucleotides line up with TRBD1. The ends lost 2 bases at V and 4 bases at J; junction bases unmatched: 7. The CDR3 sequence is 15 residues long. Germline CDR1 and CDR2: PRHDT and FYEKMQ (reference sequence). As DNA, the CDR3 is TGTGCCAGCAGCTTAAGGATTAAGGGGGCCACTGAAGCTTTCTTT. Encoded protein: CASSLRIKGATEAFF.

The CDR3 region has the DNA TGTGCCAGCAGTCGAAGAGACAGGGATCTTTGTACAGATACGCAGTATTTT. This gives the protein CASSRRDRDLCTDTQYF. The chain links TRBV6-6 to TRBJ2-3; 7 bases map to TRBD1. Germline-derived CDR1 and CDR2 are MNHNY and SVGAGI (reference sequence). The CDR3 totals 17 residues. V dropped 5 bases and J dropped 3; count of bases not matched to a gene: 14.

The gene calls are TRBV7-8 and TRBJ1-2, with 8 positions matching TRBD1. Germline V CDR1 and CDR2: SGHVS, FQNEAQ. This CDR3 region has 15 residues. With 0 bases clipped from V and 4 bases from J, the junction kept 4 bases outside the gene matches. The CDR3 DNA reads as TGTGCCAGCAGCTTAGCGACAGGGGATCGCTATGGCTACACCTTC. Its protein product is CASSLATGDRYGYTF.

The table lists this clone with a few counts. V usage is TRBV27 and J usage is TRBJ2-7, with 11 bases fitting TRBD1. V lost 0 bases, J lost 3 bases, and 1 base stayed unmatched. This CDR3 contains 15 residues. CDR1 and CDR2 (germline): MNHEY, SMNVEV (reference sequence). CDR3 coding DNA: TGTGCCAGCAGTTTATCGGGACAGGGGGGCTACGAGCAGTACTTC. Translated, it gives CASSLSGQGGYEQYF.

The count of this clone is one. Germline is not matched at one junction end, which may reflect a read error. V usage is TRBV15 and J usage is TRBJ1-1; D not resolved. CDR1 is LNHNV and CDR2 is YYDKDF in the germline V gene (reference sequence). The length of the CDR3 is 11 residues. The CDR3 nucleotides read TGTGCCACCAGGAGAGAGGGAGAAGCTTTCTTT. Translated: CATRREGEAFF.

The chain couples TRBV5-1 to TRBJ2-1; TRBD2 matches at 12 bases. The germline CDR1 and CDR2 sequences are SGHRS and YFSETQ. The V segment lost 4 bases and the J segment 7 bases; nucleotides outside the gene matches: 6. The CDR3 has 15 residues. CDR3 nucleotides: TGCGCCAGCAGCATTCTAGCGGGAGGGCGAAATGAGCAGTTCTTC. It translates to CASSILAGGRNEQFF.

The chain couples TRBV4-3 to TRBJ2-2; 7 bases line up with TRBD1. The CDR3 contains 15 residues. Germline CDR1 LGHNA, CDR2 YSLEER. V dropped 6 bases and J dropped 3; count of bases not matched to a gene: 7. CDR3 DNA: TGCGCCAGCAGTGGTACACAGGGGCACACCGGGGAGCTGTTTTTT. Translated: CASSGTQGHTGELFF.

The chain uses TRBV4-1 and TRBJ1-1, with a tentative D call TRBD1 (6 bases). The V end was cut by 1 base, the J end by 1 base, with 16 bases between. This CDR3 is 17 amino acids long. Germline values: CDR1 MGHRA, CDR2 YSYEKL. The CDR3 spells CASSQGIGGAPNTEAFF. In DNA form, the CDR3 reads TGCGCCAGCAGCCAAGGGATAGGGGGAGCCCCGAACACTGAAGCTTTCTTT.

The chain's CDR3 is CASSLVGYTEAFF. The DNA for the CDR3 is TGTGCCAGCAGCTTGGTGGGGTACACTGAAGCTTTCTTT. The V gene is TRBV5-6, the J gene TRBJ1-1, with D unclear. CDR3 length: 13 residues. The V end was cut by 0 bases, the J end by 3 bases, with 6 bases between. The germline V gene encodes CDR1 SGHDT and CDR2 YYEEEE.

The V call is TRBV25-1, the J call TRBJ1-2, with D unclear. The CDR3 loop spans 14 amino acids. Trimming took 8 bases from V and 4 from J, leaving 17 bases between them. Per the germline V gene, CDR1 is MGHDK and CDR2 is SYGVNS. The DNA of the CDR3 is TGTGCCAGCTCTCAAGCGGGAGGGAGCTATGGCTACACCTTC. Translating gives CASSQAGGSYGYTF.